One sample yielded the 13 T cell receptor beta chains listed below, sequenced in a study of Graves' ophthalmopathy and Graves' hyperthyroidism. From RNA, the CDR3 regions of TCR beta chains were amplified and sequenced. The workflow started with a first-round RT-PCR run with HTBI primers and then moved on to a second-round multiplex PCR. Each CDR3 protein is one row after TCRdb ran MiXCR on the multiplex PCR reads. The sample consists of fewer than 350,000 distinct CDR3 sequences, roughly a sixth of them appearing once. The sample consisted of peripheral blood. The receptors were sampled from an adult man with Graves' ophthalmopathy.

This clonotype has a count of ten or more. J is TRBJ2-7 and V is TRBV7-2; 7 bases are shared with TRBD1. The V and J ends lost 5 bases and 2 bases, in that order; junction bases with no gene match: 3. The CDR3 covers 13 residues. Germline V CDR1 and CDR2: SGHTA, FQGNSA. The CDR3 is CASSATGTYEQYF. DNA for the CDR3: TGTGCCAGCAGCGCGACAGGGACCTACGAGCAGTACTTC. Supplemented by reference TRBV7-2 and TRBJ2-7, the full variable domain reads GAGVSQSPSNKVTEKGKDVELRCDPISGHTALYWYRQSLGQGLEFLIYFQGNSAPDKSGLPSDRFSAERTGGSVSTLTIQRTQQEDSAVYLCASSATGTYEQYFGPGTRLTVT.

This clonotype was seen at least ten times. This chain uses TRBV20-1 with TRBJ2-5, with 9 positions matching TRBD2. The V gene end was trimmed by 4 bases and the J gene end by 1 base; junction bases not matched to a gene: 1. The CDR3 is made up of 13 amino acids. Germline V gene data show CDR1 as DFQATT and CDR2 as SNEGSKA (reference sequence). In nucleotides, the CDR3 is TGCAGTGCTATTAGCGGGGGCCAAGAGACCCAGTACTTC. Its protein is CSAISGGQETQYF.

This clonotype was detected ten times or more. This chain connects TRBV12-3 or TRBV12-4 to TRBJ2-7; D is undetermined. With 1 base removed from V and 2 bases from J, the gap between germline ends came to 3 bases. CDR3 length: 12 residues. CDR3 DNA sequence: TGTGCCAGCAGTTTAGTTCCCTACGAGCAGTACTTC. It yields the protein CASSLVPYEQYF.

This clonotype was observed at least ten times. V usage is TRBV5-1 and J usage is TRBJ1-2, with TRBD1 identical over 8 bases. The CDR3 runs 15 residues. Trimming took 4 bases from V and 5 from J; bases not matched to a gene: 10. Germline loops: CDR1 SGHRS, CDR2 YFSETQ. CDR3 amino acids: CASSPTGGGAYGYTF. As DNA, the CDR3 is TGCGCCAGCAGCCCCACAGGGGGGGGCGCGTATGGCTACACCTTC.

This clonotype has ten or more counts. V and J are TRBV18 and TRBJ1-5; D unresolved. V lost 0 bases, J lost 3 bases, and 9 bases lay in between. The CDR3 consists of 15 residues. The germline V gene has CDR1 KGHSH and CDR2 LQKENI. The CDR3: CASSPPGSANQPQHF. CDR3 in DNA: TGTGCCAGCTCACCACCTGGCAGCGCCAATCAGCCCCAGCATTTT.

This clonotype was counted ten times or more. The genes are TRBV15 and TRBJ1-1, with 7 bases identical to TRBD1. CDR1 is LNHNV and CDR2 is YYDKDF in the germline V gene (reference sequence). V gave up 1 base and J gave up 6 bases; unmatched junction bases: 5. This CDR3 has 14 residues. The CDR3 region has the DNA TGTGCCACCAGCAGAGGCAGGGGGGCGTCTGAAGCTTTCTTT. It specifies CATSRGRGASEAFF.

The chain couples TRBV12-3 or TRBV12-4 to TRBJ2-7; D is undetermined. V was trimmed by 7 bases and J by 6 bases, leaving 10 bases between them. The CDR3 is 11 residues long. The CDR3 nucleotides are TGTGCCAGCACCCGGTCAGGCGAGCAGTACTTC. Amino acids: CASTRSGEQYF.

This clonotype was counted ten times or more. The chain employs TRBV2 and TRBJ2-5; possible D gene TRBD2, 5 bases. The germline V gene encodes CDR1 SNHLY and CDR2 FYNNEI. Trimming pared 4 bases from V and 2 bases from J, leaving 8 bases between. The CDR3 is 13 residues long. The CDR3 region has the DNA TGTGCCAGCAGTGTGGACTTTCAAGAGACCCAGTACTTC. Translated, it gives CASSVDFQETQYF.

This clonotype was seen repeatedly, ten times or more. This sequence joins TRBV2 and TRBJ2-2; perhaps TRBD2 as D (7 bases). The CDR3 extends over 15 amino acids. Per the germline V gene, CDR1 is SNHLY and CDR2 is FYNNEI. The V gene lost 3 bases and the J gene lost 4 bases, with 12 bases spanning the gap. The CDR3 nucleotides are TGTGCCAGCAGTGAGGTCGGGGGGCTCACCGGGGAGCTGTTTTTT. Protein sequence: CASSEVGGLTGELFF. The full variable domain, with the rest looked up from reference TRBV2 and TRBJ2-2, is EPEVTQTPSHQVTQMGQEVILRCVPISNHLYFYWYRQILGQKVEFLVSFYNNEISEKSEIFDDQFSVERPDGSNFTLKIRSTKLEDSAMYFCASSEVGGLTGELFFGEGSRLTVL.

The V call is TRBV6-2 or TRBV6-3, the J call TRBJ2-5; D is perhaps TRBD1 (6 bases). The CDR3 runs to 16 residues. Between the trimmed V and J ends, which lost 3 bases and 8 bases, there was a span of 22 bases. Germline V gives CDR1 MNHEY, CDR2 SVGEGT. CDR3 sequence (DNA): TGTGCCAGCAGTTATCTCTCTCACAGGGAGAGAAGAACCCAGTACTTC. It yields the protein CASSYLSHRERRTQYF.

Many counts were recorded for this clonotype. The chain is built from TRBV19 and TRBJ1-2, with 7 bases fitting TRBD1. Germline assignment: CDR1 LNHDA and CDR2 SQIVND (reference sequence). V lost 6 bases and J lost 4; bases outside the gene matches: 11. CDR3 length: 15 residues. CDR3 nucleotides: TGTGCCAGTAGGACGGGACAGTCGAAACTCTATGGCTACACCTTC. Translating gives CASRTGQSKLYGYTF.

The rearrangement uses TRBV27 and TRBJ2-5; TRBD2 is a possible D gene (6 bases). The ends were cut back, 4 bases at V and 5 bases at J, with 14 bases in the middle. Germline values: CDR1 MNHEY, CDR2 SMNVEV (reference sequence). The CDR3 consists of 14 residues. In nucleotides, the CDR3 is TGTGCCAGCAGTTCCTCCCGGGGGATGGAGACCCAGTACTTC. Translating it yields CASSSSRGMETQYF.

DNA of the CDR3: TGTGCCAGCAAGTTCGGGTCGTCGGGATACGAGCAGTACTTC. This gives the protein CASKFGSSGYEQYF. The J gene is TRBJ2-7, the V gene TRBV27; possible D gene TRBD2, 5 bases. The germline V gene encodes CDR1 MNHEY and CDR2 SMNVEV (reference sequence). V gave up 7 bases and J gave up 4 bases, with 17 bases separating them. The CDR3 length is 14 residues.